This entry lists 17 T cell receptor beta chains sequenced from one sample in a study of cytomegalovirus exposure and HLA in healthy donors. PCR was performed using 60 Vbeta and 13 Jbeta primers. Using immunoSEQ multiplex PCR, the repertoire was profiled, and TCRdb retains in-frame clones only, with some absent. The table lists 65,000 to 85,000 clones, with under 2% in the top ten. Sequenced sample: PBMCs. The source of these receptors is a woman aged 25 to 39 in good health and CMV-seronegative.

The J gene is TRBJ2-1, the V gene TRBV2, with TRBD2 identical over 11 bases. Losses at the gene ends were 6 bases for V and 7 bases for J; bases not matched to a gene: 11. Looked up from germline, CDR1 is SNHLY and CDR2 is FYNNEI. The CDR3 runs 16 residues. CDR3 nucleotides: TGTGCCAGCAGACTAATTAGCGGGAGGGCCGTTAATGAGCAGTTCTTC. It codes for CASRLISGRAVNEQFF.

The chain recombines TRBV6-6 with TRBJ1-5, with 7 bases matching TRBD1. V lost 0 bases to trimming and J lost 4 bases; unmatched junction nucleotides: 6. CDR3 length: 16 amino acids. The germline CDR1 and CDR2 sequences are MNHNY and SVGAGI (reference sequence). The CDR3 is CASSYSSGQTNQPQHF. CDR3 nucleotide sequence: TGTGCCAGCAGTTACTCGTCGGGACAGACGAATCAGCCCCAGCATTTT.

The chain has TRBV30 and TRBJ1-1, with TRBD1 identical over 7 bases. The CDR3 sequence is 14 residues long. The junction had 11 bases not matched to a gene; V was cut back by 5 bases and J by 5 bases. Germline values: CDR1 GTSNPN, CDR2 SVGIG (reference sequence). The CDR3 region is CAWGLQGRGTEAFF. The CDR3 DNA reads TGTGCCTGGGGCCTACAGGGGAGAGGAACTGAAGCTTTCTTT.

V and J are TRBV29-1 and TRBJ2-6; the D gene is possibly TRBD1 (5 bases). This CDR3 region has 15 residues. Looked up from germline, CDR1 is SQVTM and CDR2 is ANQGSEA. The V end lost 4 bases, the J end lost 0 bases, and 10 bases lay between the germline ends. This CDR3 is CSVAQGYSGANVLTF. The CDR3 nucleotides read TGCAGCGTTGCCCAGGGCTACTCTGGGGCCAACGTCCTGACTTTC.

V and J are TRBV14 and TRBJ1-1; 7 bases map to TRBD1. V dropped 4 bases and J dropped 1; count of bases not matched to a gene: 9. CDR3 length: 16 amino acids. Germline V gene sequence: CDR1 SGHDN, CDR2 FVKESK. CDR3 in DNA: TGTGCCAGCAGCCTCTTCACGGGACAGCAGAACACTGAAGCTTTCTTT. This translates into CASSLFTGQQNTEAFF. The full variable domain, its missing parts supplied by reference TRBV14 and TRBJ1-1, is EAGVTQFPSHSVIEKGQTVTLRCDPISGHDNLYWYRRVMGKEIKFLLHFVKESKQDESGMPNNRFLAERTGGTYSTLKVQPAELEDSGVYFCASSLFTGQQNTEAFFGQGTRLTVV.

The chain recombines TRBV14 with TRBJ2-7; D is undetermined. V gave up 1 base and J gave up 3 bases, with 7 bases separating them. The germline V gene has CDR1 SGHDN and CDR2 FVKESK. The CDR3 contains 13 residues. This chain's CDR3 is CASSQVSVYEQYF. In DNA form, the CDR3 reads TGTGCCAGCAGCCAAGTTTCCGTCTACGAGCAGTACTTC.

The chain is built from TRBV18 and TRBJ2-5; 8 bases line up with TRBD2. The CDR3 contains 15 residues. Trimming took 3 bases from V and 5 from J; bases not matched to a gene: 8. Looked up from germline, CDR1 is KGHSH and CDR2 is LQKENI. The CDR3 is CASSPGLALGETQYF. The CDR3 bases are TGTGCCAGCTCACCCGGACTAGCTTTAGGGGAGACCCAGTACTTC. Complete variable domain (other parts from reference TRBV18 and TRBJ2-5): NAGVMQNPRHLVRRRGQEARLRCSPMKGHSHVYWYRQLPEEGLKFMVYLQKENIIDESGMPKERFSAEFPKEGPSILRIQQVVRGDSAAYFCASSPGLALGETQYFGPGTRLLVL.

This chain joins TRBV14 and TRBJ1-6, with a possible D match to TRBD1 (6 bases). The germline V gene has CDR1 SGHDN and CDR2 FVKESK. This CDR3 is 15 amino acids long. Between the trimmed V and J ends, which lost 3 bases and 7 bases, there was a span of 13 bases. This chain's CDR3 is CASSHGGGGNSPLHF. Here the CDR3 DNA reads TGTGCCAGCAGCCACGGAGGGGGGGGGAATTCACCCCTCCACTTT.

The chain joins TRBV5-1 to TRBJ2-7, with 12 bases lining up with TRBD2. The V segment lost 5 bases and the J segment 2 bases; nucleotides outside the gene matches: 5. Germline V gene lookup returns CDR1 SGHRS and CDR2 YFSETQ. The CDR3 is 15 amino acids. The CDR3 sequence: CASSSGTSGPYEQYF. In DNA form, the CDR3 reads TGCGCCAGCAGTTCCGGGACTAGCGGGCCCTACGAGCAGTACTTC.

The gene calls are TRBV6-1 and TRBJ2-7; 13 nucleotides agree with TRBD2. The CDR3 runs 15 residues. The trim removed 7 bases at V and 4 bases at J, leaving 7 bases unmatched. Germline CDR1 and CDR2: MNHNS and SASEGT. The CDR3 region has the DNA TGTGCCAGCACTCAACTAGCGGGAGGGCCGTACGAGCAGTACTTC. Encoded protein: CASTQLAGGPYEQYF.

The chain links TRBV10-2 to TRBJ2-1; TRBD2 agrees at 14 bases. The CDR3 totals 16 residues. Germline assignment: CDR1 WSHSY and CDR2 SAAADI. Losses at the gene ends were 4 bases for V and 2 bases for J; bases not matched to a gene: 1. The chain's CDR3 is CASSAGLAGAYNEQFF. CDR3 in DNA: TGCGCCAGCAGTGCGGGACTAGCGGGGGCCTACAATGAGCAGTTCTTC.

The gene calls are TRBV29-1 and TRBJ2-1; TRBD2 matches at 8 bases. CDR3 length: 14 residues. The ends lost 2 bases at V and 4 bases at J; junction bases unmatched: 4. CDR1 SQVTM and CDR2 ANQGSEA come from the germline V gene. Written as DNA, the CDR3 is TGCAGCGTTGAAACTAGCGGTACTTACAATGAGCAGTTCTTC. It specifies CSVETSGTYNEQFF.

This rearrangement joins TRBV27 to TRBJ2-3; 7 positions agree with TRBD2. CDR1 is MNHEY and CDR2 is SMNVEV in the germline V gene (reference sequence). J lost 2 bases, V lost 6 bases, and 5 bases had no gene match. The CDR3 is 14 amino acids. CDR3 loop: CASSPGGHTDTQYF. The CDR3 DNA is TGTGCCAGCAGCCCGGGGGGTCACACAGATACGCAGTATTTT.

The chain is built from TRBV30 and TRBJ2-5; unclear D gene. The CDR3 is made up of 11 amino acids. The germline V gene encodes CDR1 GTSNPN and CDR2 SVGIG (reference sequence). Between the trimmed V and J ends, which lost 2 bases and 4 bases, there was a span of 5 bases. The CDR3 sequence: CAWSPGETQYF. The CDR3 coding sequence is TGTGCCTGGAGTCCAGGAGAGACCCAGTACTTC.

The J gene is TRBJ2-6, the V gene TRBV28; TRBD1 is a possible D gene (5 bases). The germline V and J ends were trimmed by 7 bases and 0 bases, with 10 bases remaining between them. Germline CDR1 MDHEN, CDR2 SYDVKM. The CDR3 has 15 residues. The CDR3 DNA reads as TGTGCCAGCACCATCGACAGCTCTGGGGCCAACGTCCTGACTTTC. This gives the protein CASTIDSSGANVLTF.

This chain joins TRBV19 and TRBJ2-2, with 10 bases fitting TRBD2. The CDR3 has 18 residues. Germline V CDR1 and CDR2: LNHDA, SQIVND (reference sequence). The J segment lost 3 bases and the V segment lost 1 base, leaving 8 bases of the junction unmatched. CDR3 in DNA: TGTGCCAGTAGTATAGGTTTGGCTAGCGGGGGTCACACCGGGGAGCTGTTTTTT. It yields the protein CASSIGLASGGHTGELFF.

Notes on this clone: This specimen includes other DNA sequences encoding the same CDR3. This chain joins TRBV28 and TRBJ2-7, with 10 bases fitting TRBD1. The germline V gene encodes CDR1 MDHEN and CDR2 SYDVKM. The CDR3 sequence is 14 residues long. V was clipped by 4 bases and J by 2 bases; unmatched bases: 2. CDR3: CASSSGTGAYEQYF. CDR3 coding DNA: TGTGCCAGCAGTTCCGGGACAGGGGCCTACGAGCAGTACTTC.